One and the same sample provided the 26 T cell receptor beta chains below, sequenced in a study of glioma-infiltrating T cells after dendritic cell vaccination. Time point described: after dendritic cell vaccination, including at tumor progression/relapse. This table comes from immunoSEQ multiplex PCR, and its TCRdb copy is limited to in-frame clones, with some not included. The sample has 65,000 to 80,000 clones; roughly 87% are singletons. The sample was blood, taken after dendritic cell vaccination. Source of these receptors: a human donor with glioblastoma.

This chain connects TRBV5-8 to TRBJ2-3, with TRBD2 identical over 14 bases. CDR1 SGHTS and CDR2 YDEGEE come from the germline V gene. The J segment lost 6 bases and the V segment lost 4 bases, leaving 4 bases of the junction unmatched. The CDR3 loop spans 15 amino acids. The DNA of the CDR3 is TGTGCCAGCAGCCGCGGGACTAGCGGGAGCGATACGCAGTATTTT. Residues: CASSRGTSGSDTQYF.

This sequence joins TRBV28 and TRBJ2-4; 12 nucleotides align to TRBD1. This CDR3 has 19 residues. Germline loops: CDR1 MDHEN, CDR2 SYDVKM. The V and J ends lost 3 bases and 0 bases, in that order; junction bases with no gene match: 9. CDR3 loop: CASSFTHGTGGLAKNIQYF. CDR3 nucleotide sequence: TGTGCCAGCAGTTTCACCCATGGGACAGGGGGCCTAGCCAAAAACATTCAGTACTTC.

The genes are TRBV5-5 and TRBJ1-2; D gene ambiguous. The CDR3 sequence is 15 residues long. V lost 5 bases to trimming and J lost 0 bases, with 14 bases between them. Germline V gene lookup returns CDR1 SGHKS and CDR2 YYEKEE (reference sequence). CDR3 amino acids: CASSMEMVANYGYTF. CDR3 nucleotide sequence: TGTGCCAGCAGTATGGAGATGGTTGCTAACTATGGCTACACCTTC. Using reference TRBV5-5 and TRBJ1-2 for the parts outside the CDR3, the full variable domain is DAGVTQSPTHLIKTRGQQVTLRCSPISGHKSVSWYQQVLGQGPQFIFQYYEKEERGRGNFPDRFSARQFPNYSSELNVNALLLGDSALYLCASSMEMVANYGYTFGSGTRLTVV.

The CDR3 protein is CASQGRARSDTQYF. The CDR3 bases are TGTGCCAGCCAGGGGAGGGCGCGGTCAGATACGCAGTATTTT. This rearrangement joins TRBV18 to TRBJ2-3; the D gene is possibly TRBD2 (7 bases). Looked up from germline, CDR1 is KGHSH and CDR2 is LQKENI. This CDR3 is built from 14 residues. Between the trimmed V and J ends, which lost 8 bases and 4 bases, there was a span of 16 bases.

This clone was detected once. CDR3 nucleotides: TGCAGCGTGCTCGGGGGGGGACCCTACAATGAGCAGTTCTTC. Translating it yields CSVLGGGPYNEQFF. The chain couples TRBV29-1 to TRBJ2-1, with 8 bases matching TRBD2. Looked up from germline, CDR1 is SQVTM and CDR2 is ANQGSEA. Unmatched junction bases numbered 6, after V lost 6 bases and J lost 2 bases. This CDR3 comprises 14 residues.

This chain uses TRBV5-1 with TRBJ1-4; D might be TRBD1 (5 bases). V shed 2 bases and J shed 4 bases, with 15 bases lying between them. Germline V gives CDR1 SGHRS, CDR2 YFSETQ. The CDR3 loop spans 16 amino acids. In DNA form, the CDR3 reads TGCGCCAGCAGCTTTGGCGGGCGGGGGATTAATGAAAAACTGTTTTTT. Translated: CASSFGGRGINEKLFF.

This sequence joins TRBV6-5 and TRBJ1-2, with 8 nucleotides matching TRBD1. Trimming at V came to 5 bases and at J to 7 bases, leaving 6 bases not matched to a gene. Germline V gene data show CDR1 as MNHEY and CDR2 as SVGAGI. The CDR3 sequence is 13 residues long. The CDR3 nucleotides read TGTGCCAGCAGTAGAACAGGGGGTTCTGGCTACACCTTC. Translated: CASSRTGGSGYTF.

The rearrangement joins TRBV19 to TRBJ2-7; 12 nucleotides align to TRBD1. With V trimmed by 5 bases and J by 2 bases, 13 bases remained unmatched. Germline assignment: CDR1 LNHDA and CDR2 SQIVND (reference sequence). The CDR3 spans 18 residues. The CDR3 reads CASSGGGTGGALTYEQYF. CDR3 coding DNA: TGTGCCAGTAGTGGGGGAGGGACAGGGGGCGCGTTAACCTACGAGCAGTACTTC.

The chain carries TRBV5-1 and TRBJ2-3; D uncertain. The V gene lost 0 bases and the J gene lost 2 bases, with 7 bases spanning the gap. The CDR3 is made up of 14 amino acids. Per germline, CDR1 SGHRS and CDR2 YFSETQ. CDR3 bases: TGCGCCAGCAGCTTGGGACGGGTCACAGATACGCAGTATTTT. Protein: CASSLGRVTDTQYF.

CDR3 sequence: CASRDPGEANEKLFF. The CDR3 DNA is TGTGCCAGTAGAGACCCCGGGGAGGCTAATGAAAAACTGTTTTTT. The J gene is TRBJ1-4, the V gene TRBV19; no clear D. V gave up 6 bases and J gave up 3 bases, with 14 bases separating them. This CDR3 comprises 15 residues. Germline V gene data show CDR1 as LNHDA and CDR2 as SQIVND (reference sequence).

About this clone: The junction departs from germline at one end; a sequencing error may be responsible. The V gene is TRBV15, the J gene TRBJ2-1; TRBD2 might be the D (6 bases). Germline V lookup: CDR1 LNHNV, CDR2 YYDKDF (reference sequence). The CDR3 length is 14 residues. The DNA of the CDR3 is TGTACCACCAGCCCGGCGGGGCGGTACAATGAGCAGTTCTTC. As protein: CTTSPAGRYNEQFF.

The genes are TRBV5-1 and TRBJ1-4; TRBD1 matches at 7 bases. The CDR3 length is 15 residues. Germline V gene data show CDR1 as SGHRS and CDR2 as YFSETQ. The ends lost 4 bases at V and 7 bases at J; junction bases unmatched: 10. In nucleotides, the CDR3 is TGCGCCAGCAGCCGATTGACAGGGTCAGGTGAAAAACTGTTTTTT. This translates into CASSRLTGSGEKLFF. Variable domain in full (rest from reference TRBV5-1 and TRBJ1-4): KAGVTQTPRYLIKTRGQQVTLSCSPISGHRSVSWYQQTPGQGLQFLFEYFSETQRNKGNFPGRFSGRQFSNSRSEMNVSTLELGDSALYLCASSRLTGSGEKLFFGSGTQLSVL.

This clone was seen just once. V gene TRBV5-1 combines with J gene TRBJ2-1, with D perhaps matching TRBD1 (6 bases). The germline V and J ends were trimmed by 3 bases and 6 bases, with 19 bases remaining between them. The V gene's germline CDR1 is SGHRS and CDR2 YFSETQ. The CDR3 spans 16 residues. In DNA, the CDR3 is TGCGCCAGCAGCTCGGACTCGCAGGGGCCCTCCAATGAGCAGTTCTTC. Its translation: CASSSDSQGPSNEQFF.

The genes are TRBV9 and TRBJ2-1; perhaps TRBD1 as D (5 bases). Trimming shortened V by 0 bases and J by 8 bases, and 9 bases separated the two germline ends. Germline V gene lookup returns CDR1 SGDLS and CDR2 YYNGEE. The CDR3 is made up of 13 amino acids. In DNA, the CDR3 is TGTGCCAGCAGCGTAGCCCCCAGGGATGAGCAGTTCTTC. Translated: CASSVAPRDEQFF.

V gene TRBV5-4 combines with J gene TRBJ2-5; TRBD2 matches at 7 bases. The CDR3 length is 14 residues. The J segment lost 4 bases and the V segment lost 2 bases, leaving 5 bases of the junction unmatched. The V gene's germline CDR1 is SGHNT and CDR2 YYREEE (reference sequence). The CDR3 nucleotides are TGTGCCAGCAGCTTCTTGGGGGGGTTAGAGACCCAGTACTTC. It specifies CASSFLGGLETQYF.

This clone was recorded only once. CDR3 sequence reads: CASSLRGLHNQPQHF. CDR3 DNA: TGTGCCAGCAGCTTAAGAGGATTACACAATCAGCCCCAGCATTTT. The J gene is TRBJ1-5, the V gene TRBV7-2; D is uncertain. Trimming stripped 2 bases from V and 3 bases from J, with 11 bases between. This CDR3 has 15 amino acids. The V gene's germline CDR1 is SGHTA and CDR2 FQGNSA. The full variable domain, in which reference TRBV7-2 and TRBJ1-5 provide the parts outside the CDR3, is GAGVSQSPSNKVTEKGKDVELRCDPISGHTALYWYRQSLGQGLEFLIYFQGNSAPDKSGLPSDRFSAERTGGSVSTLTIQRTQQEDSAVYLCASSLRGLHNQPQHFGDGTRLSIL.

This clone was counted a single time. The V and J genes are TRBV19 and TRBJ1-5; 7 bases align to TRBD1. This CDR3 has 14 amino acids. The germline V gene encodes CDR1 LNHDA and CDR2 SQIVND (reference sequence). Unmatched junction bases numbered 0, after V lost 2 bases and J lost 2 bases. The CDR3 protein is CASSIQGGNQPQHF. The CDR3 DNA sequence: TGTGCCAGTAGTATACAGGGGGGCAATCAGCCCCAGCATTTT.

This rearrangement joins TRBV9 to TRBJ2-1, with 12 positions matching TRBD2. V was clipped by 4 bases and J by 2 bases; unmatched bases: 4. CDR1 SGDLS and CDR2 YYNGEE come from the germline V gene. The CDR3 is 16 amino acids. CDR3 in amino acids: CASSFRTSGTYNEQFF. Here the CDR3 DNA reads TGTGCCAGCAGCTTCAGGACTAGCGGGACCTACAATGAGCAGTTCTTC.

The J gene is TRBJ2-7, the V gene TRBV6-1; D is ambiguous. Trimming took 3 bases from V and 3 from J, leaving 12 bases between them. The germline V gene encodes CDR1 MNHNS and CDR2 SASEGT. The CDR3 runs 14 residues. The CDR3 protein is CASSDWRGGYEQYF. The CDR3 coding sequence is TGTGCCAGCAGTGATTGGCGCGGCGGCTACGAGCAGTACTTC.

This clone was detected only once. The J gene is TRBJ2-3, the V gene TRBV11-2; TRBD2 matches 12 bases. CDR1 is SGHAT and CDR2 is FQNNGV in the germline V gene. V was pared by 1 base and J by 1 base, with 9 bases of the junction left unmatched. CDR3 length: 19 residues. The CDR3 loop is CASSLGASGRALGTDTQYF. CDR3 bases: TGTGCCAGCAGCTTAGGGGCTAGCGGGAGGGCCCTCGGCACAGATACGCAGTATTTT.

The chain is built from TRBV6-5 and TRBJ2-7; tentatively, D is TRBD1 (5 bases). Germline V gives CDR1 MNHEY, CDR2 SVGAGI. The CDR3 length is 16 residues. Trimming removed 3 bases at V and 4 bases at J, with 19 bases between. The CDR3 loop reads CASSYRRAPMAYEQYF. CDR3 bases: TGTGCCAGCAGTTATCGCAGGGCCCCAATGGCTTACGAGCAGTACTTC.

The chain couples TRBV14 to TRBJ2-1; D is perhaps TRBD2 (6 bases). V shed 2 bases and J shed 9 bases, with 11 bases lying between them. This CDR3 region has 13 residues. Germline-derived CDR1 and CDR2 are SGHDN and FVKESK. The CDR3 region has the DNA TGTGCCAGCAGCCAATCTAGGGGAGGTGAGCAGTTCTTC. It encodes CASSQSRGGEQFF. Full variable domain (missing parts from reference TRBV14 and TRBJ2-1): EAGVTQFPSHSVIEKGQTVTLRCDPISGHDNLYWYRRVMGKEIKFLLHFVKESKQDESGMPNNRFLAERTGGTYSTLKVQPAELEDSGVYFCASSQSRGGEQFFGPGTRLTVL.

The gene calls are TRBV6-4 and TRBJ2-2; 8 nucleotides line up with TRBD1. There are 14 residues in the CDR3. Germline assignment: CDR1 MRHNA and CDR2 SNTAGT. With V trimmed by 4 bases and J by 7 bases, 5 bases remained unmatched. The CDR3 bases are TGTGCCAGCAGTGCATCAGGGGGCGGCGGGGAGCTGTTTTTT. Translation gives CASSASGGGGELFF.

This chain uses TRBV19 with TRBJ2-1, with 8 bases aligning to TRBD2. Germline loops: CDR1 LNHDA, CDR2 SQIVND (reference sequence). The CDR3 is 17 amino acids. V shed 7 bases, J shed 4 bases, and the junction held 15 bases outside the gene matches. CDR3 sequence: CASNPRSLAGQYNEQFF. CDR3 DNA: TGTGCCAGTAACCCCAGATCCCTAGCGGGCCAATACAATGAGCAGTTCTTC. The full variable domain, its missing parts supplied by reference TRBV19 and TRBJ2-1, is DGGITQSPKYLFRKEGQNVTLSCEQNLNHDAMYWYRQDPGQGLRLIYYSQIVNDFQKGDIAEGYSVSREKKESFPLTVTSAQKNPTAFYLCASNPRSLAGQYNEQFFGPGTRLTVL.

The chain couples TRBV9 to TRBJ2-5, with D possibly matching TRBD1 (6 bases). Judging by the DNA end, TRBJ2-7 fits better; the J call may be wrong. There are 15 residues in the CDR3. Per germline, CDR1 SGDLS and CDR2 YYNGEE. This CDR3 reads CASSVGDTASYEQYF. CDR3 in DNA: TGTGCCAGCAGCGTGGGGGACACAGCCTCCTACGAGCAGTACTTC.

The chain has TRBV2 and TRBJ2-5; D is possibly TRBD2 (5 bases). Trimming pared 4 bases from V and 10 bases from J, leaving 13 bases between. CDR1 is SNHLY and CDR2 is FYNNEI in the germline V gene. The CDR3 is made up of 12 amino acids. In DNA, the CDR3 is TGTGCCAGCAGTGGGGGTAGTCGGGACCAGTACTTC. This translates into CASSGGSRDQYF.